Sequencing of this T cell receptor beta chain was carried out in a study of molecular identifiers for immune sequencing clone quantification. This clonotype appeared many times. The bulk TCR libraries were made with methods described before and with listed TCR primers. TCRdb itself ran the PCR reads through MiXCR, one entry per CDR3 protein. Of 40,000 to 65,000 distinct CDR3 sequences listed, around 33% are singletons. Sorting isolated naive CD8 T cells as CD8+CD4-CCR7+CD45RA+ events. Input material: naive CD8+ T cells from blood, with Jurkat cell RNA spiked in. Subset here: FACS-sorted CD8+CD4-CCR7+CD45RA+ naive T cells. The source is a human donor in good health. Some libraries in this study had Jurkat cell RNA spiked in.

The CDR3 coding sequence is TGCGCCAGCAGCTTGGGCCAGGGACTAAACACAGATACGCAGTATTTT. Encoded protein: CASSLGQGLNTDTQYF. The chain carries TRBV5-1 and TRBJ2-3, with TRBD2 identical over 7 bases. V shed 0 bases and J 2 bases; nucleotides not matched to a gene: 6. CDR1 is SGHRS, CDR2 YFSETQ, per germline. This CDR3 spans 16 amino acids.